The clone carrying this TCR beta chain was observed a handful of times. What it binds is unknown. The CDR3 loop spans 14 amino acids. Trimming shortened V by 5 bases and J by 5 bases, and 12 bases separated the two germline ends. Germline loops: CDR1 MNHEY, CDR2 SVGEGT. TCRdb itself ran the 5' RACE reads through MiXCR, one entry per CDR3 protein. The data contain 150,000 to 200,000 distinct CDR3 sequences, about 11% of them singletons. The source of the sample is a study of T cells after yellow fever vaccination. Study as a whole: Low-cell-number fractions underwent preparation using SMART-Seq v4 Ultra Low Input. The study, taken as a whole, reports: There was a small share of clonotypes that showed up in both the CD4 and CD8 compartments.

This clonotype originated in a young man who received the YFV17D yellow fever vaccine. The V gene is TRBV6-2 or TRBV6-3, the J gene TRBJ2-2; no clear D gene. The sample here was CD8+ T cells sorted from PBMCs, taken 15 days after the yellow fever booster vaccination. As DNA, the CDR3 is TGTGCCAGCAGTGAGTGGGATCGAACCGGGGAGCTGTTTTTT. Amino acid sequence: CASSEWDRTGELFF.